This TCR beta chain was captured in a study of monozygotic twins with inflammatory bowel disease. UMIs bearing a 6-nucleotide sample barcode were added through template switching. TCRdb re-called the 5' RACE reads and shows each CDR3 protein once, DNA omitted. The sample is made up of about 440,000 distinct CDR3 sequences, and the top ten hold about 2.6% of it. Whole-study results and caveats: Among IBD patients, fewer clonotypes were shared with others than among healthy twins, especially with disease activity.

A remark on this clonotype: The target antigen is unknown.

The CDR3 has 14 amino acids. Germline assignment: CDR1 SEHNR and CDR2 FQNEAQ (reference sequence). The sequence was obtained from a human donor with ulcerative colitis or Crohn's disease, or a healthy co-twin of an affected twin (not recorded which). The source material was blood. The chain combines TRBV7-9 with TRBJ1-1; without DNA, the TCRdb call of TRBD1 cannot be checked. The CDR3 loop is CASSYSTGGTEAFF.